These 16 T cell receptor beta chains were all obtained from the same sample, sequenced in a study of CD8+ T cells in alopecia areata. Sequencing used cDNA as its template, made by extracting RNA and reverse transcribing it. Sequencing used immunoSEQ multiplex PCR; TCRdb keeps in-frame clones, though not all of them. Among 170,000 or so clones, around three fifths were seen once, and the ten largest hold approximately 15%. The specimen comprised CD4+ T cells sorted from blood, sampled at week 0. Every receptor here comes from a human donor with alopecia areata.

This rearrangement joins TRBV7-6 to TRBJ2-1; 8 nucleotides align to TRBD2. The V and J ends lost 2 bases and 9 bases, in that order; junction bases with no gene match: 12. Germline assignment: CDR1 SGHVS and CDR2 FNYEAQ. The CDR3 spans 16 residues. CDR3 sequence: CASSLPGTSALGEQFF. CDR3 coding DNA: TGTGCCAGCAGCTTACCCGGGACTAGTGCTCTCGGTGAGCAGTTCTTC.

The genes are TRBV30 and TRBJ2-4; 7 nucleotides match TRBD1. Per the germline V gene, CDR1 is GTSNPN and CDR2 is SVGIG (reference sequence). V lost 0 bases to trimming and J lost 1 base; unmatched junction nucleotides: 3. The CDR3 is 15 residues long. CDR3 region: CAWSVGGAAKNIQYF. The CDR3, as DNA: TGTGCCTGGAGTGTAGGGGGCGCGGCCAAAAACATTCAGTACTTC.

V is TRBV5-1 and J is TRBJ2-1; D gene uncertain. Germline CDR1 is SGHRS and CDR2 is YFSETQ. The CDR3 loop spans 15 amino acids. V gave up 2 bases and J gave up 1 base, with 10 bases separating them. CDR3 sequence (DNA): TGCGCCAGCAGCTTCGAAGGTGGGTCCTACAATGAGCAGTTCTTC. Translation gives CASSFEGGSYNEQFF.

The chain links TRBV27 to TRBJ1-6, with a weak D call TRBD1 (5 bases). Germline lookup yields CDR1 MNHEY and CDR2 SMNVEV (reference sequence). This CDR3 is built from 13 residues. The germline V and J ends were trimmed by 6 bases and 7 bases, with 10 bases remaining between them. The CDR3 loop is CASRGTGNSPLHF. The DNA of the CDR3 is TGTGCCAGCAGGGGGACGGGGAATTCACCCCTCCACTTT.

The V gene is TRBV30, the J gene TRBJ2-2; tentatively, D is TRBD1 or TRBD2 (5 bases each). Germline lookup yields CDR1 GTSNPN and CDR2 SVGIG (reference sequence). V was cut by 4 bases and J by 0 bases, with 18 bases left in between. The CDR3 extends over 17 amino acids. The CDR3 nucleotides are TGTGCCTGGACCCCGGTCCCGGGACGCTCGAACACCGGGGAGCTGTTTTTT. Its protein is CAWTPVPGRSNTGELFF.

The genes are TRBV11-3 and TRBJ2-1; TRBD2 matches 14 bases. Per germline, CDR1 SGHNT and CDR2 YENEEA. With V trimmed by 6 bases and J by 4 bases, 11 bases remained unmatched. The CDR3 covers 18 residues. The CDR3 loop is CASSPRLAGGPWYNEQFF. As DNA, the CDR3 is TGTGCCAGCAGTCCCAGACTAGCGGGGGGGCCGTGGTACAATGAGCAGTTCTTC.

This clone was recorded a few times. This chain connects TRBV15 to TRBJ2-5, with 9 bases lining up with TRBD1. This CDR3 has 16 amino acids. V lost 2 bases to trimming and J lost 0 bases; unmatched junction nucleotides: 4. The germline V gene has CDR1 LNHNV and CDR2 YYDKDF (reference sequence). CDR3 region: CATSRQGQGNQETQYF. The CDR3 DNA is TGTGCCACCAGCAGACAGGGACAGGGCAACCAAGAGACCCAGTACTTC.

The genes are TRBV2 and TRBJ1-5; no reliable D call. Trimming shortened V by 3 bases and J by 5 bases, and 5 bases separated the two germline ends. CDR3 length: 12 amino acids. CDR1 is SNHLY, CDR2 FYNNEI, per germline. The CDR3 spells CASSDPDQPQHF. The CDR3 DNA is TGTGCCAGCAGTGACCCTGATCAGCCCCAGCATTTT.

This clone was counted only a few times. The chain employs TRBV19 and TRBJ2-5; D is uncertain. The CDR3 extends over 13 amino acids. Trimming took 4 bases from V and 3 from J, leaving 9 bases between them. CDR1 and CDR2 from the germline V gene are LNHDA and SQIVND (reference sequence). The CDR3 nucleotides are TGTGCCAGTAGTAACCGGATGAAAGAGACCCAGTACTTC. Its translation is CASSNRMKETQYF. The full variable domain, rest sourced from reference TRBV19 and TRBJ2-5, is DGGITQSPKYLFRKEGQNVTLSCEQNLNHDAMYWYRQDPGQGLRLIYYSQIVNDFQKGDIAEGYSVSREKKESFPLTVTSAQKNPTAFYLCASSNRMKETQYFGPGTRLLVL.

The rearrangement uses TRBV7-2 and TRBJ2-7; possibly TRBD2 for D (5 bases). V dropped 5 bases and J dropped 7 bases, with 12 bases sitting between them. Germline assignment: CDR1 SGHTA and CDR2 FQGNSA. The CDR3 has 12 amino acids. CDR3 sequence reads: CASSPVSGEQYF. In nucleotides, the CDR3 is TGTGCCAGCAGCCCAGTCTCGGGGGAGCAGTACTTC.

The table lists this clone with a few counts. The V gene is TRBV19, the J gene TRBJ2-4; the match to TRBD2 covers 8 bases. CDR1 and CDR2 (germline): LNHDA, SQIVND (reference sequence). V lost 8 bases and J lost 8; bases outside the gene matches: 11. This CDR3 has 14 residues. CDR3 sequence: CASSGVAGFDIQYF. The CDR3 DNA reads as TGTGCCAGTTCCGGGGTAGCGGGATTTGACATTCAGTACTTC.

This clone was detected a few times. The rearrangement links TRBV5-1 to TRBJ1-4; D not certain. Germline CDR1 reads SGHRS; CDR2 reads YFSETQ. Trimming left V 2 bases short and J 4 bases short, with 12 bases between. The CDR3 sequence is 15 residues long. In DNA, the CDR3 is TGCGCCAGCAGCTTCACGGACGGGTTTAATGAAAAACTGTTTTTT. Encoded protein: CASSFTDGFNEKLFF.

The chain combines TRBV9 with TRBJ1-3; TRBD1 is a possible D gene (5 bases). Germline V gene sequence: CDR1 SGDLS, CDR2 YYNGEE. V was shortened by 0 bases and J by 0 bases, with 13 bases between the two germline ends. This CDR3 contains 17 residues. CDR3 sequence (DNA): TGTGCCAGCAGCGTAGAAGACAGCAGGAGCTCTGGAAACACCATATATTTT. Protein sequence: CASSVEDSRSSGNTIYF.

As to this clone: The sample contains more than one DNA sequence encoding this CDR3. The chain has TRBV20-1 and TRBJ2-3; D remains ambiguous. From germline, CDR1 is DFQATT and CDR2 SNEGSKA (reference sequence). The CDR3 is made up of 10 amino acids. V was cut by 6 bases and J by 1 base, with 2 bases left in between. The chain's CDR3 is CSARTDTQYF. CDR3 DNA: TGCAGTGCCCGCACAGATACGCAGTATTTT.

This rearrangement joins TRBV7-9 to TRBJ2-3, with a tentative D call TRBD1 (6 bases). Germline V gene sequence: CDR1 SEHNR, CDR2 FQNEAQ (reference sequence). This CDR3 is 12 amino acids long. V lost 5 bases and J lost 6, with 9 bases in between. CDR3 in amino acids: CASSRTGDTQYF. For the CDR3, the DNA is TGTGCCAGCAGCCGAACAGGGGATACGCAGTATTTT.

The rearrangement uses TRBV6-5 and TRBJ2-1, with 13 bases lining up with TRBD2. Unmatched junction bases numbered 5, after V lost 7 bases and J lost 8 bases. The germline CDR1 and CDR2 sequences are MNHEY and SVGAGI. This CDR3 spans 14 amino acids. CDR3 amino acids: CASTTSGGAYEQFF. CDR3 nucleotides: TGTGCCAGCACAACTAGCGGGGGGGCCTATGAGCAGTTCTTC.